This T cell receptor beta chain stems from a study of PD-L1 blockade in urothelial cancer. Study overall: A median of about 140,000 T cells was found in the blood samples. Study results and caveats: Blood TCR clonality below the median before treatment was a predictor of better survival.

The length of the CDR3 is 15 residues. Germline V gene data show CDR1 as KGHSH and CDR2 as LQKENI. Trimming took 3 bases from V and 5 from J; bases not matched to a gene: 7. This table comes from immunoSEQ multiplex PCR, and its TCRdb copy is limited to in-frame clones, with some not included. The profile covers tens of thousands of clones, with over 70% appearing a single time and around 3.4% taken by the ten largest. Of note for this clone: What it recognizes is unknown.

Sequences were derived from PBMCs, sampled around atezolizumab (anti-PD-L1) treatment. This chain links TRBV18 with TRBJ1-5; 7 bases align to TRBD1. The TCR originated in a man aged 65 to 85 with urothelial cancer. Here the CDR3 reads CASSPPGTEDQPQHF. The CDR3 DNA follows: TGTGCCAGCTCACCCCCCGGGACAGAGGATCAGCCCCAGCATTTT.